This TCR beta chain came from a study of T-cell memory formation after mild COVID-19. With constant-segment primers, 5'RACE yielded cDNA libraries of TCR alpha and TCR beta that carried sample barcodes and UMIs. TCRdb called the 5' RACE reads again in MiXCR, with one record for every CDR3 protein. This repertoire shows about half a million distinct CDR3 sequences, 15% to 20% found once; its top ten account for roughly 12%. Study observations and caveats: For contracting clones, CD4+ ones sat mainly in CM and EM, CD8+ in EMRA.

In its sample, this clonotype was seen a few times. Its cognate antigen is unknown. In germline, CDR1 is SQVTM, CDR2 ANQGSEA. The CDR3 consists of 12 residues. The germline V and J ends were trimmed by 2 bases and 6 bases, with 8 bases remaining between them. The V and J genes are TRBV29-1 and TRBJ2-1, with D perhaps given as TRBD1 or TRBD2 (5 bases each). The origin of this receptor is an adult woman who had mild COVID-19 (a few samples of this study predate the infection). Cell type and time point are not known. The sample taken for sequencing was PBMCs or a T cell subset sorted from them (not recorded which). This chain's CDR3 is CSVERGTNEQFF. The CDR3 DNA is TGCAGCGTTGAACGGGGCACCAATGAGCAGTTCTTC.